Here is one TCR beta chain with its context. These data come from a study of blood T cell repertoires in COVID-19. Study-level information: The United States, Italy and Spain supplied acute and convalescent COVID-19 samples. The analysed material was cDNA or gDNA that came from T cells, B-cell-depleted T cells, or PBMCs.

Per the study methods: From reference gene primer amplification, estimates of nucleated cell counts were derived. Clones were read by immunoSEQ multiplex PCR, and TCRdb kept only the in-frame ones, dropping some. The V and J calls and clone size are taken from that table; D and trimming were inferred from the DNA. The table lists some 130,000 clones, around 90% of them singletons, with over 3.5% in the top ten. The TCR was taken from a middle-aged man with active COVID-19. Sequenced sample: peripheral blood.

The CDR3 DNA follows: TGTGCCACCAGTGATCCCCTTAGATTGTCCGGGGAGCTGTTTTTT. Residues: CATSDPLRLSGELFF. V is TRBV24-1 and J is TRBJ2-2; the D is unclear. Trimming took 3 bases from V and 6 from J, leaving 13 bases between them. The CDR3 is 15 residues long. Per germline, CDR1 KGHDR and CDR2 SFDVKD.